The present TCR beta chain was sequenced within a study of OX40 agonist ivuxolimab in advanced cancers. The repertoire was sequenced with immunoSEQ multiplex PCR; TCRdb's copy has only in-frame clones and lacks some. The table shows tens of thousands of clones, with 70% to 90% occurring only once. Trimming took 1 base from V and 2 from J; bases not matched to a gene: 2. Germline CDR1 SGHAT, CDR2 FQNNGV. This CDR3 has 14 amino acids. General study findings and limits: Among the lowest peripheral clonal expansion occurred in 0.1-3.0 mg/kg partial responders.

A word on this clone: Its specificity is not known.

The sequence was obtained from an adult with an advanced solid tumor such as melanoma, head and neck, liver or kidney cancer. The chain couples TRBV11-2 to TRBJ2-7, with 7 positions matching TRBD1. The specimen was CD4+ or CD8+ T cells sorted from blood, collected in a trial of the OX40 agonist ivuxolimab. The CDR3 nucleotides read TGTGCCAGCAGCTTAGGAGACAGGGCCTACGAGCAGTACTTC. It translates to CASSLGDRAYEQYF.